This T cell receptor beta chain emerged from a study of OX40 agonist ivuxolimab in advanced cancers. About the research overall: As their treatment, patients were administered ivuxolimab, an agonistic anti-OX40 (CD134) antibody. The dose of intravenous ivuxolimab that patients received every 2 weeks ranged from 0.01 to 10 mg/kg. Each dose-escalation patient presented with hepatocellular carcinoma, melanoma, renal cell or head and neck cancer.

Assay used: immunoSEQ multiplex PCR; TCRdb lists only in-frame clones, some missing. This sample has tens of thousands of clones, with around 80% found just once. The sequences come from CD4+ or CD8+ T cells sorted from blood, collected in a trial of the OX40 agonist ivuxolimab. This receptor was obtained from an adult with an advanced solid tumor such as melanoma, head and neck, liver or kidney cancer.

The CDR3, as DNA: TGTGCCAGTAGTATTCGGAGGGGGGACACCGGGGAGCTGTTTTTT. This sequence encodes CASSIRRGDTGELFF. J is TRBJ2-2 and V is TRBV19; D might be TRBD1 or TRBD2, each matching 6 bases. The germline V and J ends were trimmed by 3 bases and 3 bases, with 11 bases remaining between them. Looked up from germline, CDR1 is LNHDA and CDR2 is SQIVND (reference sequence). The CDR3 is made up of 15 amino acids.